This T cell receptor beta chain emerged from a study of blood T cell repertoires in COVID-19. Here immunoSEQ multiplex PCR was the method, and the copy in TCRdb shows in-frame clones only, minus some. This sample has some 20,000 clones; 70% to 90% occur once, and the top ten carry 7.9%. CDR1 is SQVTM, CDR2 ANQGSEA, per germline. The CDR3 is made up of 12 amino acids. V gave up 4 bases and J gave up 2 bases, with 8 bases separating them. The chain is built from TRBV29-1 and TRBJ2-5, with D possibly TRBD1 on 5 matching bases. Sequencing was carried out using peripheral blood. This TCR was sampled from a human donor with active COVID-19. The donor label of this sample is uncertain. The CDR3 loop reads CSVGQPQETQYF. The DNA of the CDR3 is TGCAGCGTTGGACAGCCACAAGAGACCCAGTACTTC.